This T cell receptor (beta chain) is from a study of T-cell reconstitution after alpha-beta-depleted transplantation in children. The study, taken as a whole, reports: As was reported, about two months after transplant, alpha-beta T cells came from several hundred expanded graft clones.

Preparation of the TCRbeta library involved a method that used unique molecular identifiers. TCRdb re-derived calls from the PCR reads in MiXCR, one entry per CDR3 protein. The profile shows about 400,000 distinct CDR3 sequences, 15% to 20% of them singletons. On this clonotype itself: Its target is unknown.

This CDR3 is 16 amino acids long. V lost 0 bases, J lost 0 bases, and 8 bases lay in between. Per the germline V gene, CDR1 is SGHTA and CDR2 is FQGNSA. The sequencing used PBMCs, mostly from graft donor cells, collected 360 days after TCRalphabeta/CD19-depleted stem cell transplant. The TCR sequence derives from a boy in the first two years of life who had a stem cell transplant for Wiskott-Aldrich syndrome, so the T cells may come from the graft donor. This sequence joins TRBV7-2 and TRBJ2-2, with unresolved D. This chain's CDR3 is CASSLARRTNTGELFF. In nucleotides, the CDR3 is TGTGCCAGCAGCTTAGCTAGGAGAACGAACACCGGGGAGCTGTTTTTT.